This is a list of T cell receptor beta chains from one sample in a study of T cells after yellow fever vaccination. TCRdb passed the 5' RACE reads through MiXCR, listing each CDR3 protein once. The data hold a few hundred thousand distinct CDR3 sequences, with under 20% observed a single time. The source was PBMCs, collected before the yellow fever booster vaccination. Receptors were obtained from a man aged 18 to 35 who received the YFV17D yellow fever vaccine. CDR3s include the opening cysteine and the closing phenylalanine or tryptophan. Fields, in order: V gene, clone size, D gene, J gene, CDR3 DNA, CDR3 protein. A D gene is named only where the DNA matches it firmly. Where a row states a size, it is once, few, many or the class of an expanded clone; other rows omit it.

>TRBV2|NA|TRBD1|TRBJ2-2
TGTGCCAGCAGGGGACAGCTAGTTGACACCGGGGAGCTGTTTTTT
CASRGQLVDTGELFF
>TRBV18|few|NA|TRBJ1-5
TGTGCCAGCTCGACCTCGGTGACAGGCAATCAGCCCCAGCATTTT
CASSTSVTGNQPQHF
>TRBV19|once|TRBD1|TRBJ1-2
TGTGCCAGTACCGGAACAGGGGTAGGGGGCTACACCTTC
CASTGTGVGGYTF
>TRBV7-3|NA|TRBD2|TRBJ2-1
TGTGCCAGCAGCTCCGAGCGGGGGGGATACAATGAGCAGTTCTTC
CASSSERGGYNEQFF
>TRBV7-9|NA|NA|TRBJ1-1
TGTGCCAGCAGCTTAGCTCGGGACCAAAGGAACACTGAAGCTTTCTTT
CASSLARDQRNTEAFF
>TRBV6-5|NA|NA|TRBJ1-2
TGTGCCAGCAGTTACTCTCAACAGGGTTTACGTAATGGCTACACCTTC
CASSYSQQGLRNGYTF
>TRBV12-3/TRBV12-4|NA|NA|TRBJ1-1
TGTGCCAGCAGTTTTAGTATGGGTAGCACTGAAGCTTTCTTT
CASSFSMGSTEAFF
>TRBV10-3|NA|NA|TRBJ1-1
TGTGCCAAAAAACAGGACCTGAACACTGAAGCTTTCTTT
CAKKQDLNTEAFF
>TRBV6-6|NA|NA|TRBJ2-5
TGTGCCACCCTATGGGGGGGCGCAGAGACCCAGTACTTC
CATLWGGAETQYF
>TRBV10-3|NA|NA|TRBJ2-4
TGTGCCATCAGTGATCCCTCAACGGTAGCCAAAAACATTCAGTACTTC
CAISDPSTVAKNIQYF
>TRBV18|NA|NA|TRBJ2-3
TGTGCCAGCTCCCAATACACCTCCGCTACTTCGGCAGTAGATACGCAGTATTTT
CASSQYTSATSAVDTQYF
>TRBV6-5|few|NA|TRBJ2-3
TGTGCCAGCAGTGCTTTAAGCACAGATACGCAGTATTTT
CASSALSTDTQYF
>TRBV4-2|NA|NA|TRBJ2-5
TGTGCCAGCAGCCAACAGTCCCGGGGGTCCCAAGAGACCCAGTACTTC
CASSQQSRGSQETQYF
>TRBV28|NA|NA|TRBJ1-1
TGTGCCAGCAGGCCTGGGGAGAGGGGGAGCACTGAAGCTTTCTTT
CASRPGERGSTEAFF
>TRBV12-3/TRBV12-4|many|NA|TRBJ1-1
TGTGCCAGCAGCTACGACCATAAGGGCACTGAAGCTTTCTTT
CASSYDHKGTEAFF
>TRBV6-2/TRBV6-3|NA|TRBD1|TRBJ1-1
TGTGCCACAAACAGGGGGCAGGCTATTTACACTGAAGCTTTCTTT
CATNRGQAIYTEAFF
>TRBV12-3/TRBV12-4|NA|NA|TRBJ2-7
TGTGCCAGCAGGGACGAAAAGTACGGGGCCTACGAGCAGTACTTC
CASRDEKYGAYEQYF
>TRBV4-3|few|NA|TRBJ1-1
TGCGCCAGCAGCCAGGTCACAGGGAGCACTGAAGCTTTCTTT
CASSQVTGSTEAFF